The clone carrying this TCR beta chain was observed a handful of times. Its matching antigen is unknown. The ends lost 7 bases at V and 2 bases at J; junction bases unmatched: 11. Germline values: CDR1 SQVTM, CDR2 ANQGSEA. The length of the CDR3 is 15 residues. 5'RACE primed at constant segments yielded TCR alpha and TCR beta cDNA libraries bearing sample barcodes and UMIs. TCRdb passed the 5' RACE reads through MiXCR, listing each CDR3 protein once. There are about 170,000 distinct CDR3 sequences in the sample; over 10% occur only once, and approximately 3.3% lies in the top ten. This record belongs to a study of T-cell memory formation after mild COVID-19. Overall study results and limits: Pre-infection memory harbored some responding clones, suggesting cross-reactive memory joined. What remained unconfirmed was the SARS-CoV-2 specificity of second-wave clones peaking on day 37. Of the contracting clones, CD4+ ones lay mainly in CM and EM, and CD8+ ones in EMRA.

This sequence was found in a man younger than 35 who had mild COVID-19 (a few samples of this study predate the infection). Cell type and time point are not known. Specimen: PBMCs or a T cell subset sorted from them (not recorded which). The chain is built from TRBV29-1 and TRBJ2-5, with 9 bases aligning to TRBD1. The CDR3 sequence: CSGTGDRGWQETQYF. The CDR3 bases are TGCAGCGGAACCGGCGACAGGGGGTGGCAAGAGACCCAGTACTTC.